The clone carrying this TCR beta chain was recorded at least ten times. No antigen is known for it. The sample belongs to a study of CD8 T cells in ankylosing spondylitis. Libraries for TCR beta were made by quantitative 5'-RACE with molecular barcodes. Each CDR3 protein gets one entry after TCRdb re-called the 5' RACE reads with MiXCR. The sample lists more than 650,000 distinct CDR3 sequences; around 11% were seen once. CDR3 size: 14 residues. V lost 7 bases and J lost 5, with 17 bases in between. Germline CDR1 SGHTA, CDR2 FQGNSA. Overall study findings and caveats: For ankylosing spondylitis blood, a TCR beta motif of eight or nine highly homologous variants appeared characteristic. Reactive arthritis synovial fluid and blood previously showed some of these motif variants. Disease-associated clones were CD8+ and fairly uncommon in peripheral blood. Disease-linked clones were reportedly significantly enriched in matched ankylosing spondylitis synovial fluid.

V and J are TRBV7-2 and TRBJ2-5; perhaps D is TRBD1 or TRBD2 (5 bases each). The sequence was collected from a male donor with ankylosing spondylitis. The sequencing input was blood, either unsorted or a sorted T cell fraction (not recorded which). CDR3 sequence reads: CASKSTPGSETQYF. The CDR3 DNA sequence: TGTGCCAGCAAATCCACTCCAGGGAGCGAGACCCAGTACTTC. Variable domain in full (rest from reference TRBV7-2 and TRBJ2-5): GAGVSQSPSNKVTEKGKDVELRCDPISGHTALYWYRQSLGQGLEFLIYFQGNSAPDKSGLPSDRFSAERTGGSVSTLTIQRTQQEDSAVYLCASKSTPGSETQYFGPGTRLLVL.